This TCR beta chain was identified during a study of T cells in Graves' hyperthyroidism and ophthalmopathy. Study-wide background: Once the initial diagnosis was made, peripheral blood was obtained before any treatment.

Diagnostic assessment was based on clinical symptoms, serum thyroxine and TRAb, thyroid ultrasound and orbital computed tomography. RNA transcripts served as the template for amplifying TCR beta CDR3 regions. RT-PCR in the first round (using the HTBI primer set) targeted the TCR CDR3. TCRdb used MiXCR to reprocess the multiplex PCR reads, holding one entry per CDR3 protein. The sample carries fewer than 350,000 distinct CDR3 sequences, around 23% recorded once. The CDR3 length is 14 residues. Germline CDR1 is LGHDT and CDR2 is YNNKEL (reference sequence). Trimming removed 4 bases from V and 4 bases from J, with 11 bases in between.

The V and J genes are TRBV3-1 and TRBJ1-3, with a weak D call TRBD1 (5 bases). The sequencing input was blood. The TCR comes from a woman in her forties or fifties with Graves' hyperthyroidism. The CDR3 region is CASSLGTAGNTIYF. Written as DNA, the CDR3 is TGTGCCAGCAGCCTTGGGACGGCCGGAAACACCATATATTTT.